The clone carrying this TCR beta chain was observed at least ten times. Its antigen is as yet unknown. This specimen belongs to a study of human T cells and chemical hapten exposure. As for the study in general: For sensitization, 2% DPC was applied to an approximately 2 cm by approximately 2 cm patch of upper inner arm skin. Affected patients, primarily female, had alopecia areata, totalis or universalis.

Study outcomes and limitations: The presence of alopecia in the donors means their immune response may differ from healthy people's.

Time point noted: patch test 3, about 24 weeks after DPC sensitization. The treatment: therapeutic diphenylcyclopropenone sensitization with weekly scalp DPC. Total RNA extraction was carried out from unfractionated whole blood. TCRdb re-called the RACE reads with MiXCR, one entry per CDR3 protein. The table includes tens of thousands of distinct CDR3 sequences, around 9.5% detected once. This specimen was whole blood, taken in connection with sensitization to the hapten diphenylcyclopropenone (DPC). The clonotype comes from a middle-aged man with alopecia areata. Some clones in this sample may be carry-over from other donors' samples.

This CDR3 is CASTGTAYGYTF. The CDR3 DNA reads TGTGCCAGCACTGGGACAGCCTATGGCTACACCTTC. The rearrangement links TRBV12-3 or TRBV12-4 to TRBJ1-2; 7 bases line up with TRBD1. V shed 7 bases and J 4 bases; nucleotides not matched to a gene: 3. This CDR3 comprises 12 residues.